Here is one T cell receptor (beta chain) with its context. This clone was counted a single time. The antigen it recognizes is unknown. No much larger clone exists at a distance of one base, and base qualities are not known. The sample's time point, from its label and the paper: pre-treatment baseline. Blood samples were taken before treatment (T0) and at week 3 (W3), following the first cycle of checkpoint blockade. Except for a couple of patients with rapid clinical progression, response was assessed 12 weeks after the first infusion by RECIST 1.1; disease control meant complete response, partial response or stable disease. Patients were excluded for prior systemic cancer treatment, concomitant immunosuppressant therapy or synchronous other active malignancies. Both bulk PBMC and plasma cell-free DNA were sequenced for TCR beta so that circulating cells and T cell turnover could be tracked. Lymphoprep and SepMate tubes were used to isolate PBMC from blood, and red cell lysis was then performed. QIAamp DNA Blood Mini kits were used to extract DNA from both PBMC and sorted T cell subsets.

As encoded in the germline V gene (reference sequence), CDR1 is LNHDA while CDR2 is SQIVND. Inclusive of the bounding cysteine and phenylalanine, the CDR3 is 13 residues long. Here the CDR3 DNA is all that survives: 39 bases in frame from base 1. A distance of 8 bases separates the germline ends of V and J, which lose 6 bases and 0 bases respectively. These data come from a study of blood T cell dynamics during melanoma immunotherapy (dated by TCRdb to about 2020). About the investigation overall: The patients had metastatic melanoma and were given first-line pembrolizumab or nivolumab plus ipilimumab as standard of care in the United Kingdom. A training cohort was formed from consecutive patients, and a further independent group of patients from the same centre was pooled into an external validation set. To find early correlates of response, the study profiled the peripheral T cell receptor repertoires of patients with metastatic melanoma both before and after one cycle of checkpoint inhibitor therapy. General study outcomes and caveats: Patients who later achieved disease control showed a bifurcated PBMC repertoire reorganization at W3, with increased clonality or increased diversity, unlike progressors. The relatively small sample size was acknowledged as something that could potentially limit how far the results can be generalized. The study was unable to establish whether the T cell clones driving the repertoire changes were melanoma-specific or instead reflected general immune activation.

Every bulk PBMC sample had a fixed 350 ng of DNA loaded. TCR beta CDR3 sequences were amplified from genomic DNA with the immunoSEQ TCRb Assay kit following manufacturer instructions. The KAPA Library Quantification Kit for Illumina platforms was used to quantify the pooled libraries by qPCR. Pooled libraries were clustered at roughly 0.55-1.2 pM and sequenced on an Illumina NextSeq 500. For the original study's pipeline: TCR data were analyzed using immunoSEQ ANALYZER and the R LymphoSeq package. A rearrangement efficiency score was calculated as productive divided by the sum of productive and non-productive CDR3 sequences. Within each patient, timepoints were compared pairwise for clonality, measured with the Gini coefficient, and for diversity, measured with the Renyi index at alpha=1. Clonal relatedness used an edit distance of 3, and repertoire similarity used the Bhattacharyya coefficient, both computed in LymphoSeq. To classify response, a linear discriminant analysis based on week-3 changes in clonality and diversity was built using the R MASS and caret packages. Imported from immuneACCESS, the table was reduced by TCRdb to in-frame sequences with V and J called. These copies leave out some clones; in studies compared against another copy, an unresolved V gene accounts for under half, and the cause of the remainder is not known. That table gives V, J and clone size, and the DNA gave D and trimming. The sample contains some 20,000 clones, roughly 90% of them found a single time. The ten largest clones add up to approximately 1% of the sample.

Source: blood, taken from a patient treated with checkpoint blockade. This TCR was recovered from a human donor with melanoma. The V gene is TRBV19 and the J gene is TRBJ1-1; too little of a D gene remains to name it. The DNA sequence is TGTGCCAGTAGCCCCGCGCTGAACACTGAAGCTTTCTTT. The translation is CASSPALNTEAFF.